The 17 T cell receptor beta chains below all came from one sample that was sequenced in a study of T cell clones after liver transplantation. Here immunoSEQ multiplex PCR was the method, and the copy in TCRdb shows in-frame clones only, minus some. The sample has about 99,000 clones, around 83% seen once. Material: CD4+ T cells from blood, obtained before liver transplant. All receptors come from a human donor who received a liver transplant.

V usage is TRBV6-5 and J usage is TRBJ2-2; 7 positions agree with TRBD2. The CDR3 has 15 residues. Germline V gene lookup returns CDR1 MNHEY and CDR2 SVGAGI. Trimming at V came to 6 bases and at J to 5 bases, leaving 9 bases not matched to a gene. The CDR3 here is CASSPTGGGTGELFF. Written as DNA, the CDR3 is TGTGCCAGCAGCCCGACGGGAGGTGGGACCGGGGAGCTGTTTTTT.

The chain carries TRBV6-5 and TRBJ2-1; D possibly corresponds to TRBD1 (6 bases). The CDR3 sequence is 15 residues long. Germline CDR1 and CDR2: MNHEY and SVGAGI. V lost 2 bases, J lost 9 bases, and 17 bases lay in between. The CDR3 protein is CASSYEGARGSEQFF. Here the CDR3 DNA reads TGTGCCAGCAGTTACGAAGGCGCGAGGGGGAGTGAGCAGTTCTTC.

V usage is TRBV6-1 and J usage is TRBJ2-7; D tentatively reads TRBD1 or TRBD2 (5 bases each). Germline CDR1 reads MNHNS; CDR2 reads SASEGT. Trimming left V 2 bases short and J 3 bases short, with 11 bases between. CDR3 length equals 14 residues. In nucleotides, the CDR3 is TGTGCCAGCAGTGAACAGGGAGACTACTACGAGCAGTACTTC. It is translated as CASSEQGDYYEQYF.

V is TRBV5-6 and J is TRBJ1-1; D possibly corresponds to TRBD1 (5 bases). V was shortened by 2 bases and J by 5 bases, with 16 bases between the two germline ends. The CDR3 covers 15 residues. Germline lookup yields CDR1 SGHDT and CDR2 YYEEEE. This CDR3 is CASSFRSGVGTEAFF. The CDR3 DNA reads TGTGCCAGCAGCTTTCGTTCGGGGGTGGGGACTGAAGCTTTCTTT.

A single count supports this clone. The chain combines TRBV7-2 with TRBJ2-5; perhaps D is TRBD1 or TRBD2 (5 bases each). Germline CDR1 SGHTA, CDR2 FQGNSA. V gave up 1 base and J gave up 2 bases, with 8 bases separating them. CDR3 length: 14 amino acids. The CDR3 loop reads CASSLGREQETQYF. The DNA for the CDR3 is TGTGCCAGCAGCTTAGGCAGGGAGCAAGAGACCCAGTACTTC.

The V gene is TRBV19, the J gene TRBJ1-2; tentative D call: TRBD1 (5 bases). V gave up 3 bases and J gave up 6 bases, with 11 bases separating them. Germline assignment: CDR1 LNHDA and CDR2 SQIVND (reference sequence). This CDR3 has 13 amino acids. CDR3 region: CASSISGSNGYTF. In nucleotides, the CDR3 is TGTGCCAGTAGTATTTCAGGGAGCAATGGCTACACCTTC.

The chain carries TRBV7-2 and TRBJ1-2; D is ambiguous. The length of the CDR3 is 14 residues. V was clipped by 5 bases and J by 5 bases, with 15 bases between them. Germline-derived CDR1 and CDR2 are SGHTA and FQGNSA. The CDR3 bases are TGTGCCAGCAGCCCCACCACGGGGTTTTATGGCTACACCTTC. This sequence encodes CASSPTTGFYGYTF.

This sequence joins TRBV2 and TRBJ1-2; D remains ambiguous. CDR1 SNHLY and CDR2 FYNNEI come from the germline V gene. CDR3 size: 14 residues. V shed 1 base and J shed 8 bases, with 14 bases lying between them. For the CDR3, the DNA is TGTGCCAGCAGTGAAGTGGCTTATCAAGAGGGCTACACCTTC. It codes for CASSEVAYQEGYTF.

The gene calls are TRBV7-2 and TRBJ2-7; D might be TRBD2 (6 bases). Germline assignment: CDR1 SGHTA and CDR2 FQGNSA. The CDR3 consists of 14 residues. V was shortened by 7 bases and J by 3 bases, with 16 bases between the two germline ends. Written as DNA, the CDR3 is TGTGCCAGCACCTCGGAGGCGGGGTTCTACGAGCAGTACTTC. This encodes CASTSEAGFYEQYF.

This chain links TRBV19 with TRBJ1-1, with D unclear. This CDR3 is built from 13 residues. Trimming stripped 6 bases from V and 1 base from J, with 9 bases between. The germline CDR1 and CDR2 sequences are LNHDA and SQIVND (reference sequence). The DNA for the CDR3 is TGTGCCAGTAGGACAAACACGAACACTGAAGCTTTCTTT. It translates to CASRTNTNTEAFF.

This chain uses TRBV5-4 with TRBJ2-3, with D perhaps given as TRBD1 or TRBD2 (5 bases each). V lost 4 bases and J 1 base, leaving 10 bases between the germline ends. The V gene's germline CDR1 is SGHNT and CDR2 YYREEE (reference sequence). The CDR3 runs 14 residues. CDR3: CASSREQGTDTQYF. CDR3 nucleotides: TGTGCCAGCAGCCGGGAACAGGGCACAGATACGCAGTATTTT.

The genes are TRBV5-6 and TRBJ1-1; D gene unclear. The CDR3 consists of 14 residues. Per germline, CDR1 SGHDT and CDR2 YYEEEE. V was trimmed by 4 bases and J by 2 bases, leaving 12 bases between them. The CDR3 sequence is CASSHIGRNTEAFF. CDR3 coding DNA: TGTGCCAGCAGCCACATAGGCCGTAACACTGAAGCTTTCTTT.

The chain carries TRBV5-4 and TRBJ1-2; no firm D call. V was trimmed by 0 bases and J by 8 bases, leaving 8 bases between them. The CDR3 totals 12 residues. Germline V gives CDR1 SGHNT, CDR2 YYREEE (reference sequence). DNA for the CDR3: TGTGCCAGCAGCTTGGAAGAAGTCGGCTACACCTTC. This encodes CASSLEEVGYTF.

The chain has TRBV5-8 and TRBJ2-1; 7 nucleotides align to TRBD1. CDR1 SGHTS and CDR2 YDEGEE come from the germline V gene. V shed 4 bases, J shed 0 bases, and the junction held 7 bases outside the gene matches. This CDR3 is 16 amino acids long. This CDR3 reads CASSTGVRSSYNEQFF. The CDR3 DNA reads TGTGCCAGCAGCACAGGGGTTCGGAGCTCCTACAATGAGCAGTTCTTC. Full variable domain (missing parts from reference TRBV5-8 and TRBJ2-1): EAGVTQSPTHLIKTRGQQATLRCSPISGHTSVYWYQQALGLGLQFLLWYDEGEERNRGNFPPRFSGRQFPNYSSELNVNALELEDSALYLCASSTGVRSSYNEQFFGPGTRLTVL.

The chain has TRBV5-4 and TRBJ2-7; D may correspond to TRBD1 or TRBD2 (6 bases each). CDR3 length: 13 residues. V shed 2 bases and J shed 7 bases, with 13 bases lying between them. Germline CDR1 SGHNT, CDR2 YYREEE (reference sequence). CDR3 bases: TGTGCCAGCAGCTTCTGGGGGGCCGGGGAGCAGTACTTC. This gives the protein CASSFWGAGEQYF.

The chain carries TRBV5-1 and TRBJ2-2; D might be TRBD2 (5 bases). The CDR3 is 15 amino acids. The germline V and J ends were trimmed by 4 bases and 0 bases, with 10 bases remaining between them. The germline V gene has CDR1 SGHRS and CDR2 YFSETQ. The CDR3 region has the DNA TGCGCCAGCAGCCCCGAGGAGGCGAACACCGGGGAGCTGTTTTTT. Amino acids: CASSPEEANTGELFF.

This CDR3 reads CASSSQGRYGYTF. The CDR3 DNA reads as TGTGCCAGCAGCTCCCAGGGGAGGTATGGCTACACCTTC. The chain uses TRBV9 and TRBJ1-2, with D maybe TRBD1 (6 bases). Germline V gene data show CDR1 as SGDLS and CDR2 as YYNGEE. Trimming took off 4 bases at V and 5 bases at J, with 12 bases between the two ends. This CDR3 spans 13 amino acids.